The 20 T cell receptor beta chains presented below share a single source sample, sequenced in a study of early T cells in non-severe SARS-CoV-2 infection. TCRdb re-analysed the 5' RACE reads in MiXCR, keeping a single row per CDR3 protein. The data hold some 67,000 distinct CDR3 sequences, with about 13% observed a single time. Material for sequencing was whole blood. The source of these receptors is an adult who was a healthcare worker with PCR-confirmed SARS-CoV-2 infection or an uninfected control (not recorded which).

This clonotype was detected only a few times. The gene calls are TRBV7-7 and TRBJ2-5; TRBD1 aligns across 9 bases. This CDR3 comprises 13 residues. Germline CDR1 and CDR2: SSHAT and FNYEAQ (reference sequence). Losses at the gene ends were 3 bases for V and 5 bases for J; bases not matched to a gene: 1. CDR3 sequence reads: CASSLDRGETQYF. For the CDR3, the DNA is TGTGCCAGCAGCTTGGACAGGGGCGAGACCCAGTACTTC.

This clonotype was picked up many times. J is TRBJ2-3 and V is TRBV5-1, with D maybe TRBD2 (5 bases). The germline V and J ends were trimmed by 0 bases and 6 bases, with 14 bases remaining between them. The CDR3 runs to 15 residues. CDR1 SGHRS and CDR2 YFSETQ come from the germline V gene. The CDR3 DNA reads TGCGCCAGCAGCTTGGCCGAGCCCCCGGGGGATACGCAGTATTTT. It translates to CASSLAEPPGDTQYF.

CDR3 region: CASSYSEGYEQYF. CDR3 nucleotide sequence: TGTGCCAGCAGTTACTCGGAGGGCTACGAGCAGTACTTC. The V and J genes are TRBV6-5 and TRBJ2-7; a weak D match, TRBD2 (6 bases). From germline, CDR1 is MNHEY and CDR2 SVGAGI. Between the trimmed V and J ends, which lost 0 bases and 3 bases, there was a span of 6 bases. The length of the CDR3 is 13 residues.

This clonotype was picked up many times. CDR3 amino acids: CASNGPYSPLHF. The CDR3 DNA is TGTGCCAGCAATGGTCCGTATTCACCCCTCCACTTT. This sequence joins TRBV2 and TRBJ1-6, with unresolved D. There are 12 residues in the CDR3. The V gene's germline CDR1 is SNHLY and CDR2 FYNNEI. V was pared by 7 bases and J by 8 bases, with 9 bases between.

This clonotype was picked up a small number of times. The rearrangement joins TRBV27 to TRBJ2-2, with D perhaps matching TRBD2 (6 bases). The CDR3 totals 16 residues. Trimming took 6 bases from V and 0 from J, leaving 14 bases between them. Looked up from germline, CDR1 is MNHEY and CDR2 is SMNVEV (reference sequence). This CDR3 is CASSPRGGSNTGELFF. CDR3 DNA sequence: TGTGCCAGCAGCCCCCGTGGGGGGTCGAACACCGGGGAGCTGTTTTTT.

This clonotype has at least ten counts. The gene calls are TRBV23-1 and TRBJ2-1, with TRBD1 as a possible D gene (6 bases). TRBV23-1 has ORF status, its function being uncertain. CDR3 length equals 15 residues. V lost 8 bases to trimming and J lost 2 bases, with 16 bases between them. This CDR3 reads CASPGGGETYNEQFF. CDR3 nucleotide sequence: TGCGCCAGCCCGGGTGGGGGCGAAACCTACAATGAGCAGTTCTTC.

This clonotype was seen at least ten times. J is TRBJ2-3 and V is TRBV2; D is unclear. CDR3 length: 13 amino acids. Trimming pared 4 bases from V and 3 bases from J, leaving 8 bases between. Germline CDR1 SNHLY, CDR2 FYNNEI. The CDR3 here is CASSVPGTDTQYF. CDR3 DNA: TGTGCCAGCAGTGTCCCTGGGACAGATACGCAGTATTTT.

This clonotype was seen only a few times. The chain links TRBV5-6 to TRBJ1-5, with TRBD1 matching over 8 bases. The length of the CDR3 is 17 residues. Germline V gene sequence: CDR1 SGHDT, CDR2 YYEEEE. V dropped 2 bases and J dropped 0; count of bases not matched to a gene: 7. The CDR3 region is CASSFRRGLLSNQPQHF. The CDR3 region has the DNA TGTGCCAGCAGCTTTCGCAGGGGGCTTCTTAGCAATCAGCCCCAGCATTTT.

This chain joins TRBV5-1 and TRBJ2-3; no clear D. Germline values: CDR1 SGHRS, CDR2 YFSETQ. V dropped 3 bases and J dropped 2 bases, with 4 bases sitting between them. The CDR3 spans 12 residues. The CDR3 here is CASSSLTDTQYF. The CDR3, as DNA: TGCGCCAGCAGCTCTCTCACAGATACGCAGTATTTT.

J is TRBJ1-2 and V is TRBV7-9, with 7 bases fitting TRBD1. Trimming cost V 3 bases and J 1 base; bases outside gene matches: 5. Germline values: CDR1 SEHNR, CDR2 FQNEAQ (reference sequence). This CDR3 is built from 15 residues. The CDR3 DNA is TGTGCCAGCAGCTTGGGACAGCTCGTTAACTATGGCTACACCTTC. Translated: CASSLGQLVNYGYTF.

CDR3: CASSPNRGQYNEQFF. CDR3 DNA sequence: TGCGCCAGCAGCCCAAACAGGGGGCAATACAATGAGCAGTTCTTC. The chain links TRBV4-3 to TRBJ2-1, with 9 bases lining up with TRBD1. This CDR3 has 15 residues. Germline V gives CDR1 LGHNA, CDR2 YSLEER. Losses at the gene ends were 4 bases for V and 4 bases for J; bases not matched to a gene: 5.

This clonotype was observed a handful of times. This chain joins TRBV5-1 and TRBJ2-7; D tentatively fits TRBD1 or TRBD2 (6 bases each). The germline CDR1 and CDR2 sequences are SGHRS and YFSETQ. With 4 bases removed from V and 4 bases from J, the gap between germline ends came to 15 bases. The CDR3 has 14 residues. The CDR3 DNA sequence: TGCGCCAGCAGCCCCCCCGGGGGCAGTTACGAGCAGTACTTC. It translates to CASSPPGGSYEQYF.

This clonotype was found many times. The rearrangement links TRBV19 to TRBJ2-3; 13 positions match TRBD2. V shed 5 bases, J shed 4 bases, and the junction held 6 bases outside the gene matches. The germline gives CDR1 LNHDA, CDR2 SQIVND (reference sequence). CDR3 length equals 16 residues. The CDR3 region has the DNA TGTGCCAGTAGTTCTCGGACTAGCGGGAGTCCAGATACGCAGTATTTT. Protein product: CASSSRTSGSPDTQYF.

The sample holds many counts of this clonotype. The J gene is TRBJ2-7, the V gene TRBV29-1; no firm D call. Germline CDR1 and CDR2: SQVTM and ANQGSEA. This CDR3 spans 13 amino acids. The V gene lost 4 bases and the J gene lost 0 bases, with 10 bases spanning the gap. DNA for the CDR3: TGCAGCGTTGTAGGGTCGAGCTCCTACGAGCAGTACTTC. Its translation: CSVVGSSSYEQYF.

The table lists this clonotype with a few counts. The chain combines TRBV9 with TRBJ1-6; unclear D gene. V lost 3 bases to trimming and J lost 4 bases, with 8 bases between them. The CDR3 totals 14 residues. Germline V gene sequence: CDR1 SGDLS, CDR2 YYNGEE. The CDR3 DNA reads as TGTGCCAGCAGCGGCCGGGAGTATAATTCACCCCTCCACTTT. Protein product: CASSGREYNSPLHF.

This clonotype was found many times. The chain joins TRBV10-2 to TRBJ1-5; weak D call: TRBD1 (5 bases). Germline CDR1 is WSHSY and CDR2 is SAAADI. This CDR3 has 13 residues. Trimming stripped 8 bases from V and 4 bases from J, with 12 bases between. The chain's CDR3 is CASGDGPNQPQHF. CDR3 in DNA: TGCGCCAGCGGGGACGGCCCGAATCAGCCCCAGCATTTT.

This clonotype was counted ten times or more. The V call is TRBV30, the J call TRBJ1-4; D gene ambiguous. V was shortened by 5 bases and J by 7 bases, with 14 bases between the two germline ends. The CDR3 runs to 13 residues. Germline V gene data show CDR1 as GTSNPN and CDR2 as SVGIG (reference sequence). CDR3 region: CAWASGRAEKLFF. CDR3 nucleotide sequence: TGTGCCTGGGCGAGCGGGAGGGCTGAAAAACTGTTTTTT.

The chain combines TRBV7-2 with TRBJ2-7, with 12 bases that match TRBD2. The CDR3 totals 16 residues. The V gene end was trimmed by 4 bases and the J gene end by 0 bases; junction bases not matched to a gene: 4. Germline-derived CDR1 and CDR2 are SGHTA and FQGNSA. The chain's CDR3 is CASSSWTSGTSYEQYF. For the CDR3, the DNA is TGTGCCAGCAGCTCCTGGACTAGCGGGACCTCCTACGAGCAGTACTTC.

Here the CDR3 reads CASTKTGSLNYGYTF. DNA for the CDR3: TGTGCCAGCACTAAAACAGGGAGTCTTAACTATGGCTACACCTTC. The V call is TRBV9, the J call TRBJ1-2; D may be TRBD1 (6 bases). Trimming removed 6 bases from V and 1 base from J, with 16 bases in between. The length of the CDR3 is 15 residues. The germline V gene encodes CDR1 SGDLS and CDR2 YYNGEE.

This clonotype was seen ten or more times. The chain combines TRBV20-1 with TRBJ1-1; 7 bases align to TRBD1. CDR3 length: 13 amino acids. V lost 5 bases, J lost 5 bases, and 8 bases stayed unmatched. The germline CDR1 and CDR2 sequences are DFQATT and SNEGSKA (reference sequence). The CDR3 region is CSAATGQGTEAFF. CDR3 coding DNA: TGCAGTGCTGCGACAGGGCAGGGGACTGAAGCTTTCTTT.